A selection of T cell receptor beta chains follows, all from one sample in a study of beta chain features in type 1 diabetes. Repertoires were generated with immunoSEQ multiplex PCR, while TCRdb's copy carries only in-frame clones and drops some. This table holds around 250,000 clones, about 25% found once. Sequences were obtained from central memory CD4+ T cells from blood. The receptors stem from a man younger than 45 in good health. Each CDR3 is given with its conserved first and last residue. D genes are given only for firm matches. The listing skips clone size in some rows; elsewhere it reads once, few, many or a size class.

v_gene,j_gene,abundance,len,d_gene,CDR3nt,CDR3aa
TRBV29-1,TRBJ1-2,-,13,-,TGCAGCGTTCGAAGAGGTATAATGGATGGCTACACCTTC,CSVRRGIMDGYTF
TRBV29-1,TRBJ2-3,-,14,-,TGCAGCAGTAGCTGGCAAACTATTGGTGATACGCAGTATTTT,CSSSWQTIGDTQYF
TRBV5-1,TRBJ2-7,-,15,-,TGCGCCAGCACCCCAAGGGGTCTCCTGGCGGGTGAGCAGTACTTC,CASTPRGLLAGEQYF
TRBV10-3,TRBJ2-7,few,14,-,TGTGCCATCCGGCCACGGGACACCTTCTACGAGCAGTACTTC,CAIRPRDTFYEQYF
TRBV5-6,TRBJ1-1,few,14,-,TGTGCCAGCAGTAAGGGGGACATGAACACTGAAGCTTTCTTT,CASSKGDMNTEAFF
TRBV25-1,TRBJ2-3,-,16,-,TGTGCCAGCAGTGAATTAAGGGGGTCTCTCACAGATACGCAGTATTTT,CASSELRGSLTDTQYF
TRBV2,TRBJ2-1,few,13,-,TGTGCCAGCAAAGAGGGGGGCTACAATGAGCAGTTCTTC,CASKEGGYNEQFF
TRBV2,TRBJ1-2,-,13,TRBD1,TGTGCCAGCAGCCCCGGGACAGGGAGTGGCTACACCTTC,CASSPGTGSGYTF
TRBV10-3,TRBJ2-5,-,16,TRBD2,TGTGCCATCAGTGAGGAGTCCGGGGAGGGGTTGGAGACCCAGTACTTC,CAISEESGEGLETQYF
TRBV28,TRBJ1-5,-,14,TRBD1,TGTGCTACTACCTTGACAGGGCGGGAACAGCCCCAGCATTTT,CATTLTGREQPQHF
TRBV6-5,TRBJ1-1,-,14,-,TGTGCCAGCAGTTATCAGGGGCCTTACACTGAAGCTTTCTTT,CASSYQGPYTEAFF
TRBV30,TRBJ1-3,-,16,-,TGTGCCTGGAGTGGGGTTGCGGGATACTCTGGAAACACCATATATTTT,CAWSGVAGYSGNTIYF
TRBV7-2,TRBJ2-3,-,13,-,TGTGCCAGCAGCTCATACAGGGAAAGTACGCAGTATTTT,CASSSYRESTQYF
TRBV5-1,TRBJ2-1,few,16,-,TGCGCCAGCAGCCCCATGGCGGTTAGCTCCTACAATGAGCAGTTCTTC,CASSPMAVSSYNEQFF
TRBV15,TRBJ2-1,few,15,-,TGTGCCACCTCCCTTCAGGCAACTACCGGTGGGGAGCAGTTCTTC,CATSLQATTGGEQFF
TRBV10-3,TRBJ2-1,-,12,TRBD1,TGTGCCATCAGTGATGACAGGGGAGAGCAGTTCTTC,CAISDDRGEQFF
TRBV5-6,TRBJ2-1,few,18,TRBD2,TGTGCCAGCAGCTTGGTGTTTAGCGGGAGGGCTACCTACAATGAGCAGTTCTTC,CASSLVFSGRATYNEQFF
TRBV7-9,TRBJ2-1,few,14,-,TGTGCCAGCAGCTTAACGACAGACTACAATGAGCAGTTCTTC,CASSLTTDYNEQFF
TRBV19,TRBJ2-1,few,15,-,TGTGCCAGTAGTAGGGCAGGACAGTTACCTGGTGAGCAGTTCTTC,CASSRAGQLPGEQFF
TRBV7-2,TRBJ2-5,many,17,TRBD2,TGTGCCAGCAGCCCGAGGACTAGCGGGATCGGGGGCGAGACCCAGTACTTC,CASSPRTSGIGGETQYF
TRBV23-1,TRBJ1-5,-,18,-,TGCGCCAGCAGTCAATCGAAGCCGGGACGCGTCGTTCATCAGCCCCAGCATTTT,CASSQSKPGRVVHQPQHF
TRBV7-9,TRBJ2-5,once,13,TRBD2,TGTGCCAGCAGCCAAAGAGCGGGGGAGACCCAGTACTTC,CASSQRAGETQYF
TRBV29-1,TRBJ1-2,-,15,TRBD1,TGCAGCGGTGATTATGTTGGACAGGGGGCCGAAGGCTACACCTTC,CSGDYVGQGAEGYTF
TRBV9,TRBJ2-2,-,13,-,TGTGCCAGCAGCGTACAAAACACCGGGGAGCTGTTTTTT,CASSVQNTGELFF
TRBV28,TRBJ2-7,few,12,-,TGTGCCTCCCGCCGGCTAGCTGGGGAGCAGTACTTC,CASRRLAGEQYF
TRBV20-1,TRBJ2-7,few,11,-,TGCAGTGCTAGGGAGTCCTACGAGCAGTACTTC,CSARESYEQYF
TRBV18,TRBJ1-2,-,13,TRBD1,TGTGCCAGCTCACCGGACAGGGGGCTTGGCTACACCTTC,CASSPDRGLGYTF
TRBV19,TRBJ2-2,-,13,-,TGTGCCAGTAGTATGCAGGTGACCGGGGAGCTGTTTTTT,CASSMQVTGELFF
TRBV30,TRBJ2-7,few,18,TRBD2,TGTGCCTGGAGTGGAATCGGGGCTAGCGGGAGGAATGCCTACGAGCAGTACTTC,CAWSGIGASGRNAYEQYF
TRBV7-7,TRBJ2-2,few,16,-,TGTGCCAGCAGCTTAGGGGCACTAACTAACACCGGGGAGCTGTTTTTT,CASSLGALTNTGELFF
TRBV5-1,TRBJ2-1,-,17,TRBD2,TGCGCCAGCAGCGTACTCGGTGGCGGGAGGGTCGACAATGAGCAGTTCTTC,CASSVLGGGRVDNEQFF
TRBV11-2,TRBJ1-1,-,15,-,TGTGCCAGCAGCTCGCTCGGGGGGCTAGGGACTGAAGCTTTCTTT,CASSSLGGLGTEAFF
TRBV11-2,TRBJ2-1,few,12,-,TGTGCCAGCAGCTTACCAGGGCATGAGCAGTTCTTC,CASSLPGHEQFF
TRBV15,TRBJ2-7,-,15,-,TGTGCCACCAGCAACCCGGACGGGAGCTCCTACGAGCAGTACTTC,CATSNPDGSSYEQYF
TRBV5-6,TRBJ2-1,-,15,TRBD2,TGTGCCAGCAGCTTACTAGCGGGGGATAACAATGAGCAGTTCTTC,CASSLLAGDNNEQFF
TRBV29-1,TRBJ1-2,few,13,TRBD1,TGCAGCGTGAAGGGGGCAGGGTTCGCGGGCTACACCTTC,CSVKGAGFAGYTF
TRBV9,TRBJ1-1,few,15,-,TGTGCCAGCAGCGTAGATCCGGGGACGAACACTGAAGCTTTCTTT,CASSVDPGTNTEAFF
TRBV11-1,TRBJ2-2,-,14,-,TGTGCCAGCAGTCATACAGGGAACACCGGGGAGCTGTTTTTT,CASSHTGNTGELFF
TRBV28,TRBJ2-7,-,14,-,TGTGCCAGCAGTTTGGTTGGACGGTCCTACGAGCAGTACTTC,CASSLVGRSYEQYF
TRBV5-6,TRBJ1-5,few,14,-,TGTGCCAGCAGCTTGGGAGTTAGCAATCAGCCCCAGCATTTT,CASSLGVSNQPQHF
TRBV30,TRBJ2-5,few,13,-,TGTGCCTGGAGTGGACAGTTAGAAGAGACCCAGTACTTC,CAWSGQLEETQYF
TRBV4-3,TRBJ2-5,few,14,TRBD1,TGCGCCAGCAGCCAAGGACAGGGGGAAGAGACCCAGTACTTC,CASSQGQGEETQYF
TRBV30,TRBJ1-1,few,11,TRBD1,TGTGCCGGACAGGGGGGCTTTGAAGCTTTCTTT,CAGQGGFEAFF
TRBV6-5,TRBJ1-1,few,14,-,TGTGCCAGCAGTAGGGGACAAGTGAACACTGAAGCTTTCTTT,CASSRGQVNTEAFF
TRBV7-2,TRBJ2-7,-,16,TRBD2,TGTGCCAGCAGCTTAGCGGGGACTAGCGGGGAGTGGGAGCAGTACTTC,CASSLAGTSGEWEQYF
TRBV4-2,TRBJ2-5,few,17,TRBD1,TGTGCCAGCAGCCAAGATTTAGGGGACAGGAACCAAGAGACCCAGTACTTC,CASSQDLGDRNQETQYF
TRBV4-3,TRBJ1-1,-,13,-,TGCGCCAGCAGCCAAGCAGATAACACTGAAGCTTTCTTT,CASSQADNTEAFF
TRBV7-2,TRBJ2-1,-,13,-,TGTGCCAGCAGCTTAGCCTCAGAGAATGAGCAGTTCTTC,CASSLASENEQFF
TRBV5-4,TRBJ1-2,once,15,-,TGTGCCAGCAGCTTGGGACGGGCCCCTAACTATGGCTACACCTTC,CASSLGRAPNYGYTF
TRBV15,TRBJ2-3,many,13,-,TGTGCCACCAGCAGAGAACCCACAGATACGCAGTATTTT,CATSREPTDTQYF
TRBV30,TRBJ1-1,few,12,-,TGTGCCTGGAGCAAAGGGGTTAGGGATGCTTTCTTT,CAWSKGVRDAFF
TRBV14,TRBJ1-5,-,11,-,TGTGCCAGCAGCCAAGGTCAGCCCCAGCATTTT,CASSQGQPQHF
TRBV30,TRBJ2-5,-,16,-,TGTGCCTCTTCCGGGGGGCCCGGCACCTCCCAAGAGGTGCAGTACTTC,CASSGGPGTSQEVQYF
TRBV19,TRBJ1-1,-,14,-,TGTGCCAGTAGTATAGGCAGCCCGAACACTGAAGCTTTCTTT,CASSIGSPNTEAFF